Presented here are 10 T cell receptor beta chains from one specimen sequenced in a study of radiotherapy plus CTLA-4 blockade in lung cancer. The data were produced by immunoSEQ multiplex PCR, yet TCRdb's version contains in-frame clones alone and is incomplete. The sample has tens of thousands of clones, almost 65% seen once; the top ten hold approximately 17%. The starting material was peripheral blood, obtained from a patient treated with radiotherapy plus ipilimumab. These receptors were obtained from a human donor with non-small cell lung cancer who had a partial response to radiotherapy plus ipilimumab.

This clone was observed at least ten times. The J gene is TRBJ2-7, the V gene TRBV2; D is possibly TRBD1 (6 bases). This CDR3 region has 15 residues. The V end lost 5 bases, the J end lost 3 bases, and 17 bases lay between the germline ends. In germline, CDR1 is SNHLY, CDR2 FYNNEI. The CDR3 reads CASSTGQSTVYEQYF. The CDR3 DNA is TGTGCCAGCAGTACCGGACAGTCGACGGTCTACGAGCAGTACTTC.

CDR3 in DNA: TGTGCCAGCAGCCAGTCCCAGGGTGCCAAAAACATTCAGTACTTC. Encoded protein: CASSQSQGAKNIQYF. This chain links TRBV14 with TRBJ2-4; a weak D match, TRBD1 (5 bases). Trimming removed 3 bases at V and 1 base at J, with 10 bases between. The CDR3 length is 15 residues. Germline V gene lookup returns CDR1 SGHDN and CDR2 FVKESK.

This clone was detected ten times or more. V is TRBV18 and J is TRBJ2-1; D remains ambiguous. The length of the CDR3 is 14 residues. The V and J ends lost 3 bases and 6 bases respectively, with 12 bases between them. Germline V gives CDR1 KGHSH, CDR2 LQKENI. CDR3 protein: CASSPQASVNEQFF. The DNA for the CDR3 is TGTGCCAGCTCACCGCAGGCCTCTGTCAATGAGCAGTTCTTC. The full variable domain, rest sourced from reference TRBV18 and TRBJ2-1, is NAGVMQNPRHLVRRRGQEARLRCSPMKGHSHVYWYRQLPEEGLKFMVYLQKENIIDESGMPKERFSAEFPKEGPSILRIQQVVRGDSAAYFCASSPQASVNEQFFGPGTRLTVL.

This chain uses TRBV11-2 with TRBJ1-2; perhaps TRBD1 as D (6 bases). With 5 bases removed from V and 3 bases from J, the gap between germline ends came to 22 bases. The germline CDR1 and CDR2 sequences are SGHAT and FQNNGV. The CDR3 loop spans 17 amino acids. This CDR3 reads CASSLRQANRGHYGYTF. CDR3 bases: TGTGCCAGCAGCCTGCGACAGGCAAATCGGGGACACTATGGCTACACCTTC.

The chain recombines TRBV4-2 with TRBJ2-7; 7 bases are shared with TRBD2. Germline V gives CDR1 LGHNA, CDR2 YNFKEQ. V was clipped by 3 bases and J by 3 bases; unmatched bases: 11. CDR3 size: 16 residues. In DNA, the CDR3 is TGTGCCAGCAGCCAGGGGGAGGGGACGGGAGGCTACGAGCAGTACTTC. It yields the protein CASSQGEGTGGYEQYF.

As DNA, the CDR3 is TGTGCCAGCAGCCCTAGCGGGGGGGCCCACAATGAGCAGTTCTTC. It translates to CASSPSGGAHNEQFF. The chain joins TRBV7-6 to TRBJ2-1; 12 bases map to TRBD2. CDR1 SGHVS and CDR2 FNYEAQ come from the germline V gene. This CDR3 contains 15 residues. J lost 5 bases, V lost 5 bases, and 4 bases had no gene match.

The chain is built from TRBV7-2 and TRBJ2-5; D uncertain. V lost 3 bases, J lost 5 bases, and 16 bases lay in between. The CDR3 covers 15 residues. Germline loops: CDR1 SGHTA, CDR2 FQGNSA. CDR3 protein: CASSFLQTIRETQYF. CDR3 in DNA: TGTGCCAGCAGCTTCCTACAGACAATTCGGGAGACCCAGTACTTC.

The genes are TRBV4-2 and TRBJ2-3; 7 bases map to TRBD1. Trimming cost V 3 bases and J 0 bases; bases outside gene matches: 9. Germline loops: CDR1 LGHNA, CDR2 YNFKEQ. This CDR3 region has 17 residues. The CDR3 coding sequence is TGTGCCAGCAGCCATGAACAGGGGATCACTAGCACAGATACGCAGTATTTT. Its translation is CASSHEQGITSTDTQYF.

This clone was picked up one time. V and J are TRBV19 and TRBJ1-1; 7 bases align to TRBD1. V lost 1 base and J lost 4; bases outside the gene matches: 9. Germline CDR1 is LNHDA and CDR2 is SQIVND (reference sequence). The CDR3 totals 16 residues. CDR3 residues: CASSIVPDYRGTEAFF. CDR3 coding DNA: TGTGCCAGTAGTATAGTGCCGGACTACAGGGGCACTGAAGCTTTCTTT.

This clone has just a few counts. The CDR3 reads CASSYSTGGYEQYF. The CDR3, as DNA: TGTGCCAGCAGTTACTCTACGGGGGGCTACGAGCAGTACTTC. J is TRBJ2-7 and V is TRBV6-6; 7 nucleotides match TRBD2. The CDR3 is 14 amino acids. V lost 0 bases, J lost 3 bases, and 2 bases stayed unmatched. From germline, CDR1 is MNHNY and CDR2 SVGAGI (reference sequence).